The clone carrying this T cell receptor (beta chain) was picked up many times. Its matching antigen is unknown. The germline gives CDR1 MNHEY, CDR2 SVGAGI. The junction had 6 bases not matched to a gene; V was cut back by 0 bases and J by 5 bases. This CDR3 comprises 15 residues. The TCRbeta library was prepared with unique molecular identifiers. Using its own MiXCR run on the PCR reads, TCRdb lists one record per CDR3 protein. The data contain about 110,000 distinct CDR3 sequences, almost 6.5% of them singletons. This sample was included in a study of T-cell reconstitution after alpha-beta-depleted transplantation in children. Study-wide results and limits: Recipient T cells and thymic progenitors that survived were the source of the high TCRbeta diversity seen at day 60 in some patients. Expanded graft clones, several hundred of them, were reportedly the source of alpha-beta T cells about two months after transplant. T-cell counts and diversity at one year post-transplant came mainly from newly produced T cells.

This clonotype was obtained from a male patient between 2 and 10 years old who had a stem cell transplant for acute lymphoblastic leukemia, so the T cells may come from the graft donor. The sample was PBMCs, mostly from graft donor cells, taken 360 days after TCRalphabeta/CD19-depleted stem cell transplant. The J gene is TRBJ1-1, the V gene TRBV6-5, with 7 bases fitting TRBD1. The CDR3 region has the DNA TGTGCCAGCAGTTACTCAACAGGGGAGTATACTGAAGCTTTCTTT. This gives the protein CASSYSTGEYTEAFF.